This T cell receptor (beta chain) was found in a study of T cell repertoires in cytomegalovirus infection. Study information: Matching HLA type and CMV infection were both indicated by public TCR beta signatures.

Study observations and caveats: CMV-specific HLA-C-restricted TCR beta clonotypes dominated the ex vivo response.

Germline CDR1 reads SGHNT; CDR2 reads YENEEA. CDR3 length equals 16 residues. Between the trimmed V and J ends, which lost 5 bases and 0 bases, there was a span of 15 bases. From the reads, TCRdb called clonotypes with MiXCR, one entry per CDR3 protein. Of approximately 500,000 distinct CDR3 sequences listed, approximately 25% are singletons. Regarding this clonotype: Its specificity is unknown.

The source material was PBMCs. This TCR was recovered from a human donor in good health (CMV status not recorded). Some clones in this sample may be carry-over from other donors' samples. The V and J genes are TRBV11-3 and TRBJ2-3, with D perhaps matching TRBD1 (6 bases). This CDR3 reads CASSLSTGPSTDTQYF. The CDR3 DNA follows: TGTGCCAGCAGCCTTTCGACAGGACCAAGCACAGATACGCAGTATTTT.